The 19 T cell receptor beta chains listed next were all sequenced from one sample in a study of cytomegalovirus exposure and HLA in healthy donors. PCR primers comprised 60 Vbeta and 13 Jbeta primers. Only in-frame clones appear in the TCRdb table, and some are missing; sequencing was by immunoSEQ multiplex PCR. The sample contains roughly 100,000 clones, roughly 80% of which appear only once. Sequencing input: PBMCs. The receptor source for this set is a male donor in good health and CMV-seropositive.

The chain recombines TRBV6-1 with TRBJ2-3, with 7 bases identical to TRBD1. This CDR3 has 14 residues. The germline CDR1 and CDR2 sequences are MNHNS and SASEGT. The V gene end was trimmed by 0 bases and the J gene end by 6 bases; junction bases not matched to a gene: 3. For the CDR3, the DNA is TGTGCCAGCAGTGAAGCGAACAGGGGCGATACGCAGTATTTT. This sequence encodes CASSEANRGDTQYF.

The chain employs TRBV6-4 and TRBJ2-2; TRBD2 matches 12 bases. Germline CDR1 MRHNA, CDR2 SNTAGT. The CDR3 is made up of 15 amino acids. V dropped 6 bases and J dropped 6; count of bases not matched to a gene: 5. For the CDR3, the DNA is TGTGCCAGCAGCGAACTAGCGGGAGGCCCCGGGGAGCTGTTTTTT. Protein: CASSELAGGPGELFF.

The chain links TRBV18 to TRBJ1-1, with a weak D call TRBD1 (5 bases). Germline V CDR1 and CDR2: KGHSH, LQKENI. The CDR3 contains 15 residues. Between the trimmed V and J ends, which lost 3 bases and 4 bases, there was a span of 15 bases. The CDR3 here is CASSPEGARGTEAFF. The DNA of the CDR3 is TGTGCCAGCTCACCGGAAGGGGCGCGGGGCACTGAAGCTTTCTTT.

This chain uses TRBV5-4 with TRBJ2-5, with a weak D call TRBD1 (5 bases). The length of the CDR3 is 15 residues. Germline V gives CDR1 SGHNT, CDR2 YYREEE (reference sequence). Trimming removed 4 bases at V and 2 bases at J, with 15 bases between. The CDR3 sequence: CASSPRWGPQETQYF. In nucleotides, the CDR3 is TGTGCCAGCAGCCCCCGGTGGGGCCCTCAAGAGACCCAGTACTTC.

This chain links TRBV19 with TRBJ2-1, with D possibly being TRBD1 (5 bases). In germline, CDR1 is LNHDA, CDR2 SQIVND (reference sequence). The CDR3 sequence is 15 residues long. Trimming took off 3 bases at V and 7 bases at J, with 16 bases between the two ends. CDR3: CASSIQGPRSNEQFF. In DNA, the CDR3 is TGTGCCAGTAGTATCCAGGGCCCAAGGAGTAATGAGCAGTTCTTC.

The chain recombines TRBV7-3 with TRBJ2-1, with TRBD2 matching over 11 bases. This CDR3 has 16 amino acids. The germline CDR1 and CDR2 sequences are SGHTA and FQGTGA. Unmatched junction bases numbered 6, after V lost 5 bases and J lost 3 bases. The CDR3 loop reads CASSTVGTSGYNEQFF. The CDR3, as DNA: TGTGCCAGCAGCACTGTCGGGACTAGCGGCTACAATGAGCAGTTCTTC.

The chain couples TRBV5-4 to TRBJ2-1; perhaps TRBD2 as D (6 bases). This CDR3 contains 13 residues. Trimming cost V 2 bases and J 6 bases, with 9 bases left between them. Germline loops: CDR1 SGHNT, CDR2 YYREEE (reference sequence). The CDR3 DNA is TGTGCCAGCAGCTTACTAGCCAGCAATGAGCAGTTCTTC. Its translation is CASSLLASNEQFF. The variable domain in full, with the rest retrieved from reference TRBV5-4 and TRBJ2-1, is ETGVTQSPTHLIKTRGQQVTLRCSSQSGHNTVSWYQQALGQGPQFIFQYYREEENGRGNFPPRFSGLQFPNYSSELNVNALELDDSALYLCASSLLASNEQFFGPGTRLTVL.

This clone appeared once. This sample includes further DNA sequences coding for the same CDR3. The J gene is TRBJ2-2, the V gene TRBV7-2, with D tentatively TRBD1 (5 bases). Trimming stripped 5 bases from V and 4 bases from J, with 8 bases between. The CDR3 extends over 13 amino acids. From germline, CDR1 is SGHTA and CDR2 FQGNSA. CDR3 amino acids: CASSPQGTGELFF. The CDR3 region has the DNA TGTGCCAGCAGCCCCCAGGGCACCGGGGAGCTGTTTTTT.

The rearrangement links TRBV18 to TRBJ1-2; tentatively, D is TRBD1 (6 bases). The CDR3 is 14 amino acids. In germline, CDR1 is KGHSH, CDR2 LQKENI. V gave up 3 bases and J gave up 2 bases, with 10 bases separating them. The CDR3 sequence: CASSPDRNNYGYTF. The CDR3 region has the DNA TGTGCCAGCTCACCGGACAGAAACAACTATGGCTACACCTTC. The full variable domain, rest sourced from reference TRBV18 and TRBJ1-2, is NAGVMQNPRHLVRRRGQEARLRCSPMKGHSHVYWYRQLPEEGLKFMVYLQKENIIDESGMPKERFSAEFPKEGPSILRIQQVVRGDSAAYFCASSPDRNNYGYTFGSGTRLTVV.

V gene TRBV7-2 combines with J gene TRBJ2-3; D possibly corresponds to TRBD2 (7 bases). V was cut by 4 bases and J by 3 bases, with 17 bases left in between. This CDR3 comprises 16 residues. CDR1 SGHTA and CDR2 FQGNSA come from the germline V gene. The DNA for the CDR3 is TGTGCCAGCAGCTCCCGAGGGGGAGGGCATACAGATACGCAGTATTTT. It yields the protein CASSSRGGGHTDTQYF.

V gene TRBV4-1 combines with J gene TRBJ2-1; 9 nucleotides line up with TRBD2. V was pared by 4 bases and J by 7 bases, with 11 bases of the junction left unmatched. Germline V gives CDR1 MGHRA, CDR2 YSYEKL. This CDR3 comprises 16 residues. Here the CDR3 DNA reads TGCGCCAGCAGCCGATACCCCGGGACTAGCTGGAATGAGCAGTTCTTC. It is translated as CASSRYPGTSWNEQFF.

The genes are TRBV10-1 and TRBJ1-4, with a possible D match to TRBD1 (6 bases). This CDR3 has 16 residues. With 2 bases removed from V and 4 bases from J, the gap between germline ends came to 14 bases. In germline, CDR1 is WNHNN, CDR2 SYGVQD (reference sequence). CDR3 loop: CASSETGIGINEKLFF. The CDR3 DNA reads as TGCGCCAGCAGTGAGACAGGGATAGGGATTAATGAAAAACTGTTTTTT.

The chain carries TRBV6-5 and TRBJ2-1; 7 nucleotides match TRBD2. This CDR3 region has 14 residues. The germline V gene has CDR1 MNHEY and CDR2 SVGAGI. V lost 2 bases to trimming and J lost 6 bases; unmatched junction nucleotides: 4. The DNA of the CDR3 is TGTGCCAGCAGTTACGGTGGCGGGAGCAATGAGCAGTTCTTC. It yields the protein CASSYGGGSNEQFF.

The chain carries TRBV2 and TRBJ1-2; no reliable D call. Per the germline V gene, CDR1 is SNHLY and CDR2 is FYNNEI. The CDR3 has 13 residues. Deletions cut 0 bases from V and 8 bases from J, with 10 bases between. The CDR3 nucleotides read TGTGCCAGCAGTGAAGCGCTAGCAGACGGCTACACCTTC. This codes for CASSEALADGYTF.

V usage is TRBV19 and J usage is TRBJ1-1; no reliable D call. The CDR3 contains 12 residues. Germline-derived CDR1 and CDR2 are LNHDA and SQIVND (reference sequence). Trimming removed 8 bases at V and 8 bases at J, with 15 bases between. The DNA of the CDR3 is TGTGCCAGTTCCGGAGCGGGCTCGGAAGCTTTCTTT. Translation gives CASSGAGSEAFF.

The CDR3 DNA reads TGCGCCAGCAGCTTCATCGTGGGGCAGGGGGCGCAGAATGAGCAGTTCTTC. Translating it yields CASSFIVGQGAQNEQFF. The chain couples TRBV5-1 to TRBJ2-1; TRBD1 matches at 8 bases. Germline CDR1 is SGHRS and CDR2 is YFSETQ. The J segment lost 7 bases and the V segment lost 2 bases, leaving 14 bases of the junction unmatched. The CDR3 is made up of 17 amino acids.

V usage is TRBV7-2 and J usage is TRBJ2-5; no firm D call. CDR3 length equals 15 residues. Deletions cut 2 bases from V and 0 bases from J, with 10 bases between. Germline loops: CDR1 SGHTA, CDR2 FQGNSA. CDR3 in amino acids: CASSLLAVYQETQYF. Written as DNA, the CDR3 is TGTGCCAGCAGCTTACTGGCGGTCTACCAAGAGACCCAGTACTTC.

This clone is medium-sized in the sample. The V gene is TRBV11-2, the J gene TRBJ2-7, with D possibly TRBD1 on 5 matching bases. The CDR3 is made up of 12 amino acids. Germline CDR1 and CDR2: SGHAT and FQNNGV. The V end was cut by 3 bases, the J end by 3 bases, with 6 bases between. This CDR3 reads CASSLTDYEQYF. CDR3 in DNA: TGTGCCAGCAGCTTGACAGACTACGAGCAGTACTTC. Together with reference TRBV11-2 and TRBJ2-7, the CDR3 gives the full variable domain: EAGVAQSPRYKIIEKRQSVAFWCNPISGHATLYWYQQILGQGPKLLIQFQNNGVVDDSQLPKDRFSAERLKGVDSTLKIQPAKLEDSAVYLCASSLTDYEQYFGPGTRLTVT.

V is TRBV19 and J is TRBJ2-7; D is possibly TRBD2 (5 bases). The germline V gene encodes CDR1 LNHDA and CDR2 SQIVND (reference sequence). The CDR3 runs 11 residues. The ends were cut back, 3 bases at V and 6 bases at J, with 6 bases in the middle. The CDR3 here is CASSIAGEQYF. The CDR3 DNA follows: TGTGCCAGTAGTATCGCGGGCGAGCAGTACTTC.